The sequence of this T cell receptor beta chain was determined in a study of T cell responses to AZD1222 COVID-19 vaccine. Analysis merged second doses at about 4 or about 12 weeks. Study results and caveats: Two AZD1222 doses significantly raised spike-specific TCR breadth and depth over controls. Unmutated variant regions reportedly attract nearly half of all spike-specific TCRs. Clonal diversity was possibly underestimated; the donors were predominantly white British and more often female.

There are many counts of this clone. Its specificity is unknown. The V and J ends lost 4 bases and 2 bases respectively, with 15 bases between them. CDR3 length: 16 residues. Per germline, CDR1 LNHDA and CDR2 SQIVND (reference sequence). Here immunoSEQ multiplex PCR was the method, and the copy in TCRdb shows in-frame clones only, minus some. The table records about 110,000 clones, 70% to 90% of them present only once. The TCR originated in an adult who received the AZD1222 COVID-19 vaccine. The chain has TRBV19 and TRBJ2-1, with a possible D match to TRBD2 (6 bases). The sequencing used peripheral blood, collected 28 days after the second AZD1222 dose. CDR3 DNA sequence: TGTGCCAGTAGTAGAACTGGGAGGACTCCCTACAATGAGCAGTTCTTC. This encodes CASSRTGRTPYNEQFF.